The entry that follows covers one T cell receptor beta chain sequence. Antigen: not known. Data came from immunoSEQ multiplex PCR; TCRdb stores just in-frame clones and leaves some out. The table has approximately 61,000 clones, about 91% seen once. V lost 6 bases, J lost 8 bases, and 11 bases stayed unmatched. Germline V lookup: CDR1 MNHEY, CDR2 SMNVEV (reference sequence). The CDR3 consists of 14 residues. This sample is drawn from a study of OX40 agonist ivuxolimab in advanced cancers. As for the study in general: Dose-escalation cases comprised hepatocellular carcinoma, melanoma, renal cell or head and neck cancer. Three partial responders included one hepatocellular carcinoma patient and two cutaneous melanoma patients.

Study-wide findings and caveats: CD4+ and CD8+ blood T cells expanded clonally by week 6 at 0.1 to 3.0 mg/kg. Averaging showed that CD8+ T cells had more expanded clones than CD4+ did.

The receptor was derived from an adult with an advanced solid tumor such as melanoma, head and neck, liver or kidney cancer. This sequence joins TRBV27 and TRBJ1-2; 8 bases map to TRBD1. Source: CD4+ or CD8+ T cells sorted from blood, taken in a trial of the OX40 agonist ivuxolimab. The CDR3 coding sequence is TGTGCCAGCAGGAAAATACAGGGGGGTCGGGGCTACACCTTC. Encoded protein: CASRKIQGGRGYTF.